This entry describes one T cell receptor beta chain. The antigen remains undetermined. The data were taken from a study of CD8 T cells in ankylosing spondylitis. General study points: Clones linked to disease were reported to show significant enrichment in matched ankylosing spondylitis synovial fluid. CD8+ disease-linked clones were present at relatively low frequencies in blood.

Via MiXCR, TCRdb re-called the 5' RACE reads, giving one row per CDR3 protein. The data contain about 340,000 distinct CDR3 sequences, about 15% of them singletons. CDR1 is SGHRS, CDR2 YFSETQ, per germline. This CDR3 comprises 16 residues. V was clipped by 4 bases and J by 3 bases; unmatched bases: 7. This rearrangement joins TRBV5-1 to TRBJ2-1; 10 bases are a match to TRBD2. The sequence came from a male donor with ankylosing spondylitis or in good health (not recorded which). The specimen was blood, either unsorted or a sorted T cell fraction (not recorded which). CDR3: CASSVASGSGYNEQFF. Written as DNA, the CDR3 is TGCGCCAGCAGCGTGGCTAGCGGGAGCGGCTACAATGAGCAGTTCTTC. Complete variable domain (other parts from reference TRBV5-1 and TRBJ2-1): KAGVTQTPRYLIKTRGQQVTLSCSPISGHRSVSWYQQTPGQGLQFLFEYFSETQRNKGNFPGRFSGRQFSNSRSEMNVSTLELGDSALYLCASSVASGSGYNEQFFGPGTRLTVL.